These 4 T cell receptor beta chains share one sample of origin, sequenced in a study of T cells in Graves' hyperthyroidism and ophthalmopathy. It was RNA transcripts that yielded the amplified TCR beta CDR3 regions. An initial round of RT-PCR targeting the TCR CDR3 relied on the HTBI primer set. One entry per CDR3 protein results from TCRdb running MiXCR on the multiplex PCR reads. Found here are a few hundred thousand distinct CDR3 sequences, approximately 15% of them singletons; the top ten hold 5.3%. Sequenced: blood. The receptors come from a young woman with Graves' hyperthyroidism.

J is TRBJ2-7 and V is TRBV7-3; 9 bases align to TRBD1. Germline V CDR1 and CDR2: SGHTA, FQGTGA. V was clipped by 5 bases and J by 6 bases; unmatched bases: 8. There are 14 residues in the CDR3. CDR3: CASSLNPGQGEQYF. The DNA for the CDR3 is TGTGCCAGCAGCCTCAATCCGGGACAGGGCGAGCAGTACTTC. Full variable domain (remainder filled in from reference TRBV7-3 and TRBJ2-7): GAGVSQTPSNKVTEKGKYVELRCDPISGHTALYWYRQSLGQGPEFLIYFQGTGAADDSGLPNDRFFAVRPEGSVSTLKIQRTERGDSAVYLCASSLNPGQGEQYFGPGTRLTVT.

This clonotype was seen many times. CDR3 DNA sequence: TGTGCCAGCAGCTTACCGGTGGGCTGGGTTTACGAGCAGTACTTC. It yields the protein CASSLPVGWVYEQYF. The chain joins TRBV7-9 to TRBJ2-7; D call uncertain. The germline gives CDR1 SEHNR, CDR2 FQNEAQ (reference sequence). Deletions cut 2 bases from V and 4 bases from J, with 15 bases between. The CDR3 totals 15 residues.

This clonotype was observed a few times. V is TRBV20-1 and J is TRBJ2-5, with 9 bases lining up with TRBD2. This CDR3 has 14 residues. Trimming cost V 5 bases and J 5 bases; bases outside gene matches: 9. Germline V gene data show CDR1 as DFQATT and CDR2 as SNEGSKA (reference sequence). The CDR3 reads CSALSLAGQETQYF. CDR3 bases: TGCAGTGCTCTCAGTCTAGCGGGGCAGGAGACCCAGTACTTC.

The genes are TRBV9 and TRBJ2-3, with 9 bases aligning to TRBD1. Germline assignment: CDR1 SGDLS and CDR2 YYNGEE. After removal of 0 bases from V and 9 bases from J, the junction contained 8 bases not matched to a gene. The CDR3 spans 15 residues. CDR3 residues: CASSVVDLQGATQYF. CDR3 sequence (DNA): TGTGCCAGCAGCGTAGTTGACTTACAGGGGGCGACGCAGTATTTT.